One and the same sample provided the 6 T cell receptor beta chains below, sequenced in a study of blood T cell repertoires in COVID-19 (dated by TCRdb to about 2020). Receptors were amplified or captured by the immunoSEQ multiplex PCR assay. TCRdb took this table from immuneACCESS and kept in-frame rearrangements with V and J called. Such tables lack part of the clones; where checked against another copy, unresolved V genes explain under half of the gap, and the rest is unexplained. Here the sample has 350,000 to 550,000 clones; around nine tenths occur a single time. The ten largest clones represent approximately 2% of the sample. Material for sequencing was PBMCs or T cells enriched from blood (not recorded which). These receptors were obtained from a woman in her late teens or twenties with acute COVID-19.

This chain uses TRBV28 with TRBJ2-5, with a weak D call TRBD2 (7 bases). This CDR3 comprises 14 residues. Trimming stripped 5 bases from V and 6 bases from J, with 16 bases between. Per germline, CDR1 MDHEN and CDR2 SYDVKM. CDR3 loop: CASSPFGGRKTQYF. In DNA, the CDR3 is TGTGCCAGCAGTCCGTTCGGGGGGCGGAAGACCCAGTACTTC.

The rearrangement links TRBV4-1 to TRBJ1-2, with 8 bases fitting TRBD1. Trimming removed 1 base from V and 6 bases from J; junction bases left unmatched: 7. CDR3 size: 15 residues. Per germline, CDR1 MGHRA and CDR2 YSYEKL. CDR3 coding DNA: TGCGCCAGCAGCCAAGGGACAGGGATTAATCATGGCTACACCTTC. It translates to CASSQGTGINHGYTF.

The J gene is TRBJ2-3, the V gene TRBV11-2, with 11 bases identical to TRBD2. The CDR3 has 14 residues. CDR1 is SGHAT, CDR2 FQNNGV, per germline. Unmatched junction bases numbered 0, after V lost 1 base and J lost 6 bases. DNA for the CDR3: TGTGCCAGCAGCTTAGGGACTAGCGGGGATACGCAGTATTTT. Its translation: CASSLGTSGDTQYF.

V is TRBV6-5 and J is TRBJ2-5, with D possibly matching TRBD2 (5 bases). Germline CDR1 MNHEY, CDR2 SVGAGI. With 6 bases removed from V and 4 bases from J, the gap between germline ends came to 15 bases. The CDR3 runs 14 residues. The chain's CDR3 is CASRNGVLRETQYF. In nucleotides, the CDR3 is TGTGCCAGCAGAAACGGGGTCCTACGAGAGACCCAGTACTTC.

The gene calls are TRBV5-1 and TRBJ1-5; D gene uncertain. V dropped 0 bases and J dropped 7 bases, with 5 bases sitting between them. The CDR3 contains 12 residues. CDR1 SGHRS and CDR2 YFSETQ come from the germline V gene. The CDR3 loop is CASSLVSQPQHF. The CDR3 region has the DNA TGCGCCAGCAGCTTGGTGAGCCAGCCCCAGCATTTT.

The chain joins TRBV19 to TRBJ2-5; 7 bases are a match to TRBD2. CDR1 is LNHDA, CDR2 SQIVND, per germline (reference sequence). V lost 3 bases, J lost 4 bases, and 5 bases stayed unmatched. This CDR3 contains 14 residues. The CDR3 protein is CASSIWGGRETQYF. The DNA for the CDR3 is TGTGCCAGTAGTATTTGGGGGGGTCGAGAGACCCAGTACTTC.